These 29 T cell receptor beta chains originate from one sample sequenced in a study of OX40 agonist ivuxolimab in advanced cancers. Generated by immunoSEQ multiplex PCR, the TCRdb table keeps only in-frame clones and is missing some. Of under 90,000 clones listed, roughly nine tenths are singletons. The material was CD4+ or CD8+ T cells sorted from blood, obtained in a trial of the OX40 agonist ivuxolimab. The origin of the receptors is an adult with an advanced solid tumor such as melanoma, head and neck, liver or kidney cancer.

V gene TRBV5-1 combines with J gene TRBJ2-7; TRBD2 is a possible D gene (5 bases). CDR1 SGHRS and CDR2 YFSETQ come from the germline V gene. The V and J ends lost 3 bases and 5 bases respectively, with 18 bases between them. The CDR3 sequence is 15 residues long. CDR3 region: CASSSSGSAQNEQYF. DNA for the CDR3: TGCGCCAGCAGCTCCTCGGGAAGCGCACAAAACGAGCAGTACTTC. Variable domain in full (rest from reference TRBV5-1 and TRBJ2-7): KAGVTQTPRYLIKTRGQQVTLSCSPISGHRSVSWYQQTPGQGLQFLFEYFSETQRNKGNFPGRFSGRQFSNSRSEMNVSTLELGDSALYLCASSSSGSAQNEQYFGPGTRLTVT.

V gene TRBV7-2 combines with J gene TRBJ2-3, with 8 bases aligning to TRBD1. V shed 5 bases, J shed 2 bases, and the junction held 6 bases outside the gene matches. In germline, CDR1 is SGHTA, CDR2 FQGNSA. This CDR3 comprises 15 residues. For the CDR3, the DNA is TGTGCCAGCAGCACCGGGACAGGTCCCACAGATACGCAGTATTTT. Residues: CASSTGTGPTDTQYF.

The chain uses TRBV5-1 and TRBJ2-2; D gene ambiguous. Trimming removed 1 base at V and 1 base at J, with 8 bases between. Germline V gene lookup returns CDR1 SGHRS and CDR2 YFSETQ. The CDR3 length is 15 residues. The CDR3 DNA reads TGCGCCAGCAGCTTGAGTTACGGGAACACCGGGGAGCTGTTTTTT. This sequence encodes CASSLSYGNTGELFF. The full variable domain, in which reference TRBV5-1 and TRBJ2-2 provide the parts outside the CDR3, is KAGVTQTPRYLIKTRGQQVTLSCSPISGHRSVSWYQQTPGQGLQFLFEYFSETQRNKGNFPGRFSGRQFSNSRSEMNVSTLELGDSALYLCASSLSYGNTGELFFGEGSRLTVL.

The chain joins TRBV10-3 to TRBJ2-2; D unclear. V was shortened by 6 bases and J by 1 base, with 9 bases between the two germline ends. CDR1 and CDR2 from the germline V gene are ENHRY and SYGVKD. The CDR3 runs to 14 residues. CDR3 residues: CAIRVELNTGELFF. CDR3 nucleotide sequence: TGTGCCATCAGGGTCGAACTGAACACCGGGGAGCTGTTTTTT.

The rearrangement joins TRBV4-1 to TRBJ1-2; D remains ambiguous. CDR3 length equals 16 residues. CDR1 MGHRA and CDR2 YSYEKL come from the germline V gene. Trimming left V 4 bases short and J 0 bases short, with 15 bases between. CDR3 protein: CASSLTRAYSNYGYTF. DNA of the CDR3: TGCGCCAGCAGCCTCACCCGGGCATATTCTAACTATGGCTACACCTTC.

This sequence joins TRBV6-6 and TRBJ2-1; tentatively, D is TRBD1 (5 bases). This CDR3 comprises 13 residues. V lost 5 bases and J lost 4, with 9 bases in between. The V gene's germline CDR1 is MNHNY and CDR2 SVGAGI (reference sequence). CDR3 sequence reads: CASSTTGYNEQFF. The CDR3 region has the DNA TGTGCCAGCAGTACAACAGGTTACAATGAGCAGTTCTTC.

V usage is TRBV27 and J usage is TRBJ2-3, with TRBD2 matching over 11 bases. This CDR3 is 16 amino acids long. Germline V lookup: CDR1 MNHEY, CDR2 SMNVEV (reference sequence). Unmatched junction bases numbered 3, after V lost 4 bases and J lost 0 bases. The CDR3 nucleotides read TGTGCCAGCAGTTCCATAGCGGGAGGGAGCACAGATACGCAGTATTTT. It specifies CASSSIAGGSTDTQYF.

The rearrangement uses TRBV10-1 and TRBJ1-1; D unclear. The ends were cut back, 3 bases at V and 0 bases at J, with 5 bases in the middle. The CDR3 is 13 amino acids. From germline, CDR1 is WNHNN and CDR2 SYGVQD (reference sequence). CDR3 DNA: TGCGCCAGCAGTGACGGGGTGAACACTGAAGCTTTCTTT. This translates into CASSDGVNTEAFF.

The chain has TRBV21-1 and TRBJ1-5; TRBD1 is taken as the D call from the table, unchecked against the DNA. TRBV21-1 is listed as a pseudogene. The CDR3 spans 21 residues. This CDR3 reads CASSKRYQGLGQGKGNQPQHF. The CDR3 bases are TGTGCCAGCAGCAAAAGGTATCAGGGCTTGGGACAGGGGAAGGGCAATCAGCCCCAGCATTTT.

V gene TRBV5-4 combines with J gene TRBJ1-2; 10 bases match TRBD1. The CDR3 spans 16 residues. Germline loops: CDR1 SGHNT, CDR2 YYREEE (reference sequence). The V gene end was trimmed by 4 bases and the J gene end by 6 bases; junction bases not matched to a gene: 12. CDR3 DNA sequence: TGTGCCAGCAGCGGGGGGGGACAGGGGAGAGTCGATGGCTACACCTTC. It codes for CASSGGGQGRVDGYTF.

The rearrangement joins TRBV6-1 to TRBJ2-3; D remains unclear. Germline CDR1 and CDR2: MNHNS and SASEGT. V lost 5 bases and J 5 bases, leaving 11 bases between the germline ends. The CDR3 is 13 residues long. CDR3 amino acids: CASSFARGDTQYF. DNA of the CDR3: TGTGCCAGCAGTTTTGCGCGCGGAGATACGCAGTATTTT.

The gene calls are TRBV27 and TRBJ2-1, with 9 positions matching TRBD2. V lost 2 bases and J lost 7; bases outside the gene matches: 9. Germline assignment: CDR1 MNHEY and CDR2 SMNVEV (reference sequence). CDR3 length equals 16 residues. The CDR3 reads CASSLRDSGGRNEQFF. The CDR3 DNA reads as TGTGCCAGCAGTTTAAGGGATAGCGGGGGTAGGAATGAGCAGTTCTTC.

The chain joins TRBV10-2 to TRBJ2-6; D is possibly TRBD1 or TRBD2 (5 bases each). The CDR3 totals 17 residues. The V gene lost 0 bases and the J gene lost 4 bases, with 13 bases spanning the gap. Germline CDR1 WSHSY, CDR2 SAAADI. The CDR3 bases are TGCGCCAGCAGTGAGTCGGGGGTGATCACCGGGGCCAACGTCCTGACTTTC. Translation: CASSESGVITGANVLTF.

The rearrangement links TRBV30 to TRBJ1-1, with D uncertain. V lost 8 bases and J lost 2, with 15 bases in between. The CDR3 covers 13 residues. Per germline, CDR1 GTSNPN and CDR2 SVGIG (reference sequence). The CDR3 DNA reads TGTGCCCGTTCCTTCTCCTCAAACACTGAAGCTTTCTTT. Translation: CARSFSSNTEAFF.

The genes are TRBV28 and TRBJ2-1; D is ambiguous. The CDR3 sequence is 15 residues long. V shed 8 bases and J shed 0 bases, with 14 bases lying between them. The germline CDR1 and CDR2 sequences are MDHEN and SYDVKM. CDR3 region: CASEVQTSSYNEQFF. The CDR3 nucleotides read TGTGCCAGCGAGGTCCAGACGAGCTCCTACAATGAGCAGTTCTTC.

The chain links TRBV5-1 to TRBJ1-6, with D possibly being TRBD1 (6 bases). Trimming took off 4 bases at V and 10 bases at J, with 15 bases between the two ends. Per the germline V gene, CDR1 is SGHRS and CDR2 is YFSETQ. The CDR3 runs 14 residues. CDR3 DNA sequence: TGCGCCAGCAGCCCTGAGGGGGGTTGGTCACCCCTCCACTTT. Translated: CASSPEGGWSPLHF.

V and J are TRBV6-1 and TRBJ1-5, with D unresolved. The CDR3 loop spans 13 amino acids. Germline V gene lookup returns CDR1 MNHNS and CDR2 SASEGT. V dropped 11 bases and J dropped 5 bases, with 16 bases sitting between them. The CDR3 sequence: CAASGDRDQPQHF. Here the CDR3 DNA reads TGTGCCGCGAGCGGGGATCGGGATCAGCCCCAGCATTTT.

The V and J genes are TRBV29-1 and TRBJ2-1; D unresolved. The germline V and J ends were trimmed by 4 bases and 9 bases, with 13 bases remaining between them. From germline, CDR1 is SQVTM and CDR2 ANQGSEA. CDR3 length equals 12 residues. CDR3 in amino acids: CSVVSGAIEQFF. Written as DNA, the CDR3 is TGCAGCGTTGTGTCGGGCGCTATTGAGCAGTTCTTC.

The rearrangement joins TRBV11-3 to TRBJ2-3, with 7 bases fitting TRBD1. Germline V gives CDR1 SGHNT, CDR2 YENEEA. The V segment lost 5 bases and the J segment 3 bases; nucleotides outside the gene matches: 11. The CDR3 extends over 16 amino acids. The CDR3 sequence is CASSGAGTATTDTQYF. The CDR3 DNA reads TGTGCCAGCAGCGGGGCCGGGACAGCTACTACAGATACGCAGTATTTT.

The chain carries TRBV28 and TRBJ2-5, with 7 bases lining up with TRBD2. The V gene's germline CDR1 is MDHEN and CDR2 SYDVKM. Losses at the gene ends were 6 bases for V and 3 bases for J; bases not matched to a gene: 19. This CDR3 region has 18 residues. The CDR3 loop reads CASSIDSSAGNFKETQYF. The CDR3 coding sequence is TGTGCCAGCAGCATTGACTCCTCAGCGGGGAACTTTAAAGAGACCCAGTACTTC.

This rearrangement joins TRBV15 to TRBJ1-1; D gene ambiguous. The V gene's germline CDR1 is LNHNV and CDR2 YYDKDF (reference sequence). The V gene lost 5 bases and the J gene lost 5 bases, with 15 bases spanning the gap. CDR3 size: 14 residues. The DNA of the CDR3 is TGTGCCACCAGCCCCCCTGGGGTGAGTACTGAAGCTTTCTTT. This codes for CATSPPGVSTEAFF.

The chain combines TRBV5-1 with TRBJ2-2; D is uncertain. CDR1 and CDR2 (germline): SGHRS, YFSETQ. This CDR3 has 14 residues. V was cut by 1 base and J by 5 bases, with 9 bases left in between. CDR3: CASSLQQTTGELFF. CDR3 bases: TGCGCCAGCAGCTTGCAACAGACTACCGGGGAGCTGTTTTTT.

The gene calls are TRBV9 and TRBJ2-7; TRBD1 agrees at 8 bases. The CDR3 is 12 amino acids. Losses at the gene ends were 2 bases for V and 6 bases for J; bases not matched to a gene: 1. The germline V gene encodes CDR1 SGDLS and CDR2 YYNGEE. The CDR3 coding sequence is TGTGCCAGCAGCGTGACAGGGGTCGAGCAGTACTTC. It translates to CASSVTGVEQYF.

The chain uses TRBV6-5 and TRBJ1-2; TRBD1 matches 9 bases. J gave up 5 bases and V 6 bases, and 10 bases lay outside the gene matches. There are 15 residues in the CDR3. CDR1 MNHEY and CDR2 SVGAGI come from the germline V gene. The CDR3 protein is CASSPPGQGRYGYTF. The CDR3 DNA follows: TGTGCCAGCAGCCCTCCGGGACAGGGACGTTATGGCTACACCTTC.

The chain links TRBV4-1 to TRBJ2-1; 9 bases match TRBD2. Germline V gives CDR1 MGHRA, CDR2 YSYEKL. The length of the CDR3 is 15 residues. V shed 2 bases, J shed 8 bases, and the junction held 7 bases outside the gene matches. The CDR3, as DNA: TGCGCCAGCAGCCAATACATTAGCGGGAGTGATGAGCAGTTCTTC. Its protein is CASSQYISGSDEQFF.

The chain has TRBV9 and TRBJ1-1; D may be TRBD1 (5 bases). CDR3 length equals 14 residues. Germline V gene data show CDR1 as SGDLS and CDR2 as YYNGEE. The ends were cut back, 0 bases at V and 5 bases at J, with 11 bases in the middle. CDR3 protein: CASSVGGMVTEAFF. In DNA form, the CDR3 reads TGTGCCAGCAGCGTAGGGGGGATGGTGACTGAAGCTTTCTTT. Full variable domain (missing parts from reference TRBV9 and TRBJ1-1): DSGVTQTPKHLITATGQRVTLRCSPRSGDLSVYWYQQSLDQGLQFLIQYYNGEERAKGNILERFSAQQFPDLHSELNLSSLELGDSALYFCASSVGGMVTEAFFGQGTRLTVV.

The rearrangement uses TRBV19 and TRBJ1-5; 11 nucleotides line up with TRBD1. V trimming: 6 bases; J trimming: 0 bases; junction bases outside the gene matches: 10. CDR3 size: 18 residues. Germline assignment: CDR1 LNHDA and CDR2 SQIVND (reference sequence). CDR3 residues: CASSIGTGGWDSNQPQHF. CDR3 DNA sequence: TGTGCCAGTAGCATTGGGACAGGGGGTTGGGATAGCAATCAGCCCCAGCATTTT.

The rearrangement joins TRBV15 to TRBJ2-1; weak D call: TRBD2 (5 bases). Germline values: CDR1 LNHNV, CDR2 YYDKDF (reference sequence). V was shortened by 3 bases and J by 3 bases, with 18 bases between the two germline ends. The CDR3 is made up of 17 amino acids. CDR3 region: CATSSGSSLERYNEQFF. CDR3 nucleotides: TGTGCCACCAGCAGTGGGAGTAGCCTCGAACGCTACAATGAGCAGTTCTTC.

V and J are TRBV7-8 and TRBJ2-1; 11 bases are shared with TRBD1. V lost 5 bases and J lost 6; bases outside the gene matches: 9. Germline CDR1 reads SGHVS; CDR2 reads FQNEAQ. This CDR3 contains 16 residues. This CDR3 is CASSTLRGQGGNEQFF. For the CDR3, the DNA is TGTGCCAGCAGCACCCTGCGGGGACAGGGGGGCAATGAGCAGTTCTTC.